A selection of T cell receptor beta chains follows, all from one sample in a study of blood T cell repertoires in COVID-19. The repertoire was sequenced with immunoSEQ multiplex PCR; TCRdb's copy has only in-frame clones and lacks some. The sample has 100,000 or so clones; less than 80% are singletons. Sequenced sample: peripheral blood. The receptor set was obtained from a woman over 75 with acute or convalescent COVID-19. CDR3s include the opening cysteine and the closing phenylalanine or tryptophan. The D gene is left open where the match is weak. Size is omitted from some rows. Given values are once, few, many or a class for expanded clones.

.	.	TRBV29-1	TRBJ1-4	CSVGPTSGEKLFF	TGCAGCGTTGGTCCAACGAGTGGTGAAAAACTGTTTTTT
.	.	TRBV10-3	TRBJ2-5	CAISESRETQYF	TGTGCCATCAGTGAGTCGAGAGAGACCCAGTACTTC
.	.	TRBV21-1	TRBJ2-7	CARERGYYEQYF	TGTGCCAGAGAAAGGGGGTACTACGAGCAGTACTTC
.	.	TRBV9	TRBJ2-5	CASSVVGGLGETQYF	TGTGCCAGCAGCGTAGTCGGGGGATTGGGGGAGACCCAGTACTTC
.	.	TRBV29-1	TRBJ1-5	CSVAVELNQPQHF	TGCAGCGTTGCCGTCGAACTTAATCAGCCCCAGCATTTT
.	.	TRBV5-5	TRBJ2-3	CASSLWGEKGWGTQYF	TGTGCCAGCAGCTTGTGGGGCGAGAAGGGTTGGGGTACGCAGTATTTT
.	.	TRBV2	TRBJ2-2	CASSENRNTGELFF	TGTGCCAGCAGTGAAAACAGGAACACCGGGGAGCTGTTTTTT
TRBD1	.	TRBV19	TRBJ2-1	CASSSIRQGGIDNEQFF	TGTGCCAGTAGTTCAATAAGACAGGGGGGAATCGACAATGAGCAGTTCTTC
TRBD1	.	TRBV7-3	TRBJ2-1	CASSLEGAAYNEQFF	TGTGCCAGCAGCTTAGAGGGGGCCGCCTACAATGAGCAGTTCTTC
TRBD1	.	TRBV10-3	TRBJ2-7	CAISRSGTDYEQYF	TGTGCCATCAGTAGATCCGGGACAGACTACGAGCAGTACTTC
TRBD1	.	TRBV7-6	TRBJ1-2	CASSPRHGTDYGYTF	TGTGCCAGCAGCCCCCGTCATGGGACAGACTATGGCTACACCTTC
.	.	TRBV29-1	TRBJ1-1	CSVSGYRDTEAFF	TGCAGCGTCTCAGGGTACAGAGACACTGAAGCTTTCTTT
TRBD2	.	TRBV9	TRBJ2-5	CASSVVPAGGPYQETQYF	TGTGCCAGCAGCGTAGTCCCAGCGGGGGGCCCGTACCAAGAGACCCAGTACTTC
TRBD2	.	TRBV5-4	TRBJ2-5	CAFGRGERETQYF	TGTGCTTTCGGGCGGGGGGAGCGGGAGACCCAGTACTTC
TRBD2	.	TRBV15	TRBJ2-3	CATSRVRTSGGTSDTQYF	TGTGCCACCAGCAGAGTCCGAACTAGCGGGGGGACCTCGGATACGCAGTATTTT
.	once	TRBV6-5	TRBJ1-5	CASSIIDSGNQPQHF	TGTGCCAGCAGTATTATTGACAGCGGCAATCAGCCCCAGCATTTT
TRBD1	few	TRBV7-9	TRBJ1-2	CASSWGTGYGYTF	TGTGCCAGCAGCTGGGGGACAGGGTATGGCTACACCTTC
.	.	TRBV12-3/TRBV12-4	TRBJ1-4	CASSPRGEKLFF	TGTGCCAGCAGTCCCCGAGGCGAAAAACTGTTTTTT
TRBD2	.	TRBV30	TRBJ2-7	CAWSPGLAGFEQYF	TGTGCCTGGAGTCCGGGACTAGCGGGGTTCGAGCAGTACTTC
TRBD1	.	TRBV5-1	TRBJ1-2	CASSLDYRGPSYGYTF	TGCGCCAGCAGCTTGGATTACAGGGGGCCGAGCTATGGCTACACCTTC
.	.	TRBV27	TRBJ1-4	CASSLRGILTTNEKLFF	TGTGCCAGCAGTTTAAGGGGGATCCTAACAACTAATGAAAAACTGTTTTTT
.	.	TRBV15	TRBJ2-1	CATSRAGDEQFF	TGTGCCACCAGCAGAGCGGGGGATGAGCAGTTCTTC
.	.	TRBV28	TRBJ2-2	CASSLLNTGELFF	TGTGCCAGCAGTCTTCTGAACACCGGGGAGCTGTTTTTT
TRBD1	.	TRBV9	TRBJ1-1	CASSRDSNTEAFF	TGTGCCAGCAGCCGGGACAGCAACACTGAAGCTTTCTTT
TRBD1	.	TRBV5-1	TRBJ1-1	CASSSGQGNTEAFF	TGCGCCAGCAGCTCCGGACAGGGCAACACTGAAGCTTTCTTT
.	few	TRBV6-2/TRBV6-3	TRBJ1-1	CASSYNWRNPSGTEAFF	TGTGCCAGCAGTTATAATTGGAGGAATCCGAGTGGGACTGAAGCTTTCTTT
.	few	TRBV6-6	TRBJ1-6	CASRQGNNSPLHF	TGTGCCAGCAGGCAGGGGAATAATTCACCCCTCCACTTT
.	.	TRBV30	TRBJ1-2	CAWSAFSGGYGYTF	TGTGCCTGGAGTGCCTTTTCGGGGGGCTATGGCTACACCTTC
TRBD1	few	TRBV7-8	TRBJ1-5	CASSWGQGANQPQHF	TGTGCCAGCAGCTGGGGACAGGGGGCAAATCAGCCCCAGCATTTT
TRBD1	.	TRBV7-9	TRBJ2-7	CASSLSGQGPYEQYF	TGTGCCAGCAGCTTGAGCGGACAGGGACCCTACGAGCAGTACTTC
TRBD2	.	TRBV19	TRBJ2-5	CASSYYWSGGYQETQYF	TGTGCCAGTAGTTACTACTGGAGCGGGGGGTACCAAGAGACCCAGTACTTC
.	.	TRBV3-1/TRBV3-2	TRBJ2-2	CASSMRGTDTGELFF	TGTGCCAGCAGTATGAGGGGGACGGACACCGGGGAGCTGTTTTTT
TRBD2	.	TRBV18	TRBJ2-1	CASSPLSGGNNEQFF	TGTGCCAGCTCGCCCCTAAGCGGGGGAAACAATGAGCAGTTCTTC
.	.	TRBV7-2	TRBJ2-2	CASSPARVNTGELFF	TGTGCCAGCAGCCCAGCCAGGGTGAACACCGGGGAGCTGTTTTTT
TRBD1	.	TRBV5-1	TRBJ2-1	CASSLGQGLDEQFF	TGCGCCAGCAGCTTGGGACAGGGTCTGGATGAGCAGTTCTTC
.	.	TRBV7-2	TRBJ1-5	CASSLDRNQPQHF	TGTGCCAGCAGCTTAGACAGGAATCAGCCCCAGCATTTT
TRBD1	.	TRBV19	TRBJ2-5	CASSWGQGVGETQYF	TGTGCCAGTAGTTGGGGCCAGGGGGTTGGGGAGACCCAGTACTTC
TRBD1	.	TRBV6-5	TRBJ2-1	CASSYLGQGVGDEQFF	TGTGCCAGCAGTTACTTAGGTCAGGGGGTAGGAGATGAGCAGTTCTTC
.	.	TRBV4-1	TRBJ1-2	CASSQHSGNYGYTF	TGCGCCAGCAGCCAACATTCAGGGAACTATGGCTACACCTTC
.	.	TRBV4-3	TRBJ1-1	CASSHDEGAGAFF	TGCGCCAGCAGCCATGACGAGGGCGCGGGTGCTTTCTTT
TRBD1	.	TRBV7-2	TRBJ1-5	CASSPGQQLQPQHF	TGTGCCAGCAGCCCGGGACAGCAGCTTCAGCCCCAGCATTTT
TRBD1	.	TRBV7-2	TRBJ1-2	CASSLPRGTGTSNYGYTF	TGTGCCAGCAGCTTACCACGAGGGACAGGGACTTCTAACTATGGCTACACCTTC
TRBD1	few	TRBV5-1	TRBJ1-2	CASSITGTDGGYTF	TGCGCCAGCAGCATTACCGGGACAGACGGCGGCTACACCTTC
.	few	TRBV18	TRBJ1-1	CASSPLRDTEAFF	TGTGCCAGCTCACCTCTCCGGGACACTGAAGCTTTCTTT
TRBD1	few	TRBV5-5	TRBJ1-5	CASSPTGGADQPQHF	TGTGCCAGCAGCCCGACAGGGGGCGCCGATCAGCCCCAGCATTTT
.	.	TRBV7-2	TRBJ2-7	CASSLDRLGEQYF	TGTGCCAGCAGCTTAGACAGGCTAGGGGAGCAGTACTTC
.	.	TRBV30	TRBJ1-2	CALRMTASNYGYTF	TGTGCCTTACGAATGACAGCGTCTAACTATGGCTACACCTTC
TRBD1	.	TRBV25-1	TRBJ2-7	CASSGHRGQGPSYEQYF	TGTGCCAGCAGTGGTCACAGGGGACAGGGTCCTTCCTACGAGCAGTACTTC
TRBD1	.	TRBV18	TRBJ1-3	CASSPDQGQGANTIYF	TGTGCCAGCTCACCCGACCAGGGACAGGGGGCCAACACCATATATTTT
TRBD2	.	TRBV19	TRBJ2-5	CASSISSGGTPETQYF	TGTGCCAGTAGTATTTCTAGCGGGGGGACCCCTGAGACCCAGTACTTC
.	.	TRBV30	TRBJ2-7	CAWSPGDNYEQYF	TGTGCCTGGAGTCCCGGGGACAACTACGAGCAGTACTTC
.	.	TRBV4-1	TRBJ1-2	CASSQEQGNGYTF	TGCGCCAGCAGCCAAGAACAGGGCAATGGCTACACCTTC
.	.	TRBV6-2/TRBV6-3	TRBJ2-2	CASSSQGSGELFF	TGTGCCAGCAGTTCACAGGGCTCCGGGGAGCTGTTTTTT
.	few	TRBV19	TRBJ1-2	CASSITGRGPGYTF	TGTGCCAGTAGTATAACTGGCAGGGGACCCGGCTACACCTTC
TRBD1	few	TRBV9	TRBJ1-6	CASSISGGVYNSPLHF	TGTGCCAGCAGCATATCAGGGGGCGTCTATAATTCACCCCTCCACTTT
TRBD1	many	TRBV28	TRBJ1-2	CASSLSFTGGSQGYGYTF	TGTGCCAGCAGTTTATCGTTCACAGGGGGCTCGCAGGGCTATGGCTACACCTTC
.	.	TRBV5-1	TRBJ1-5	CASSMGGGAGNQPQHF	TGCGCCAGCAGCATGGGAGGGGGGGCAGGCAATCAGCCCCAGCATTTT
TRBD1	.	TRBV10-3	TRBJ2-1	CAISQTGVFHNEQFF	TGTGCCATCAGCCAAACAGGGGTATTTCACAATGAGCAGTTCTTC
.	once	TRBV11-1	TRBJ1-2	CASSFRAYYGYTF	TGTGCCAGCAGCTTCAGGGCCTACTATGGCTACACCTTC